This TCR beta chain was obtained from a study of early T cells in non-severe SARS-CoV-2 infection. The length of the CDR3 is 15 residues. Germline lookup yields CDR1 SGHRS and CDR2 YFSETQ. Trimming cost V 2 bases and J 1 base, with 12 bases left between them. One entry per CDR3 protein, called by TCRdb with MiXCR from the 5' RACE reads. Of 110,000 or so distinct CDR3 sequences detected, around an eighth appear once; the ten largest clones hold 3% to 3.5%. Sequencing was done on a sample of whole blood. The genes are TRBV5-1 and TRBJ1-1, with a possible D match to TRBD1 (6 bases). The source of this sequence is an adult who was a healthcare worker with PCR-confirmed SARS-CoV-2 infection or an uninfected control (not recorded which). CDR3 bases: TGCGCCAGCAGCTTAGGGGGGCTTAGGAACACTGAAGCTTTCTTT. It specifies CASSLGGLRNTEAFF.